Presented here are 28 T cell receptor beta chains from one specimen sequenced in a study of human T cells and chemical hapten exposure. TCRdb independently ran MiXCR on the RACE reads; one entry per CDR3 protein. The data show some 180,000 distinct CDR3 sequences, with 24% seen just once and about 2.5% held by the top ten. Time point indicated: patch test 3, about 24 weeks after DPC sensitization. Noted treatment: therapeutic diphenylcyclopropenone sensitization with weekly scalp DPC. The sequencing used whole blood, collected in connection with sensitization to the hapten diphenylcyclopropenone (DPC). The receptors shown here come from a woman between 40 and 55 years old with alopecia areata. Some clones in this sample may be carry-over from other donors' samples.

This chain connects TRBV6-4 to TRBJ2-1, with 10 bases that match TRBD2. This CDR3 has 14 amino acids. Germline V gives CDR1 MRHNA, CDR2 SNTAGT. V lost 5 bases, J lost 10 bases, and 8 bases stayed unmatched. This CDR3 reads CASSPAGGLGEQFF. In DNA, the CDR3 is TGTGCCAGCAGTCCAGCGGGAGGGCTTGGGGAGCAGTTCTTC.

The table lists this clonotype with a few counts. This rearrangement joins TRBV6-2 or TRBV6-3 to TRBJ2-3; possible D gene TRBD2, 7 bases. Between the trimmed V and J ends, which lost 0 bases and 1 base, there was a span of 11 bases. Germline V gives CDR1 MNHEY, CDR2 SVGEGT. The CDR3 consists of 16 residues. CDR3 coding DNA: TGTGCCAGCAGTTACTCGCGGCGGGGGCGCACAGATACGCAGTATTTT. It translates to CASSYSRRGRTDTQYF.

There are many counts of this clonotype. The chain combines TRBV23-1 with TRBJ2-2; D possibly corresponds to TRBD2 (7 bases). Being an ORF, TRBV23-1 has a function that is uncertain. This CDR3 comprises 16 residues. The V end lost 6 bases, the J end lost 5 bases, and 19 bases lay between the germline ends. This CDR3 reads CASSQAGAGVTGELFF. CDR3 DNA sequence: TGCGCCAGCAGCCAGGCGGGGGCAGGGGTGACCGGGGAGCTGTTTTTT.

This chain connects TRBV20-1 to TRBJ2-1, with D maybe TRBD1 (6 bases). Trimming pared 6 bases from V and 7 bases from J, leaving 13 bases between. The CDR3 runs to 12 residues. In germline, CDR1 is DFQATT, CDR2 SNEGSKA (reference sequence). The CDR3 protein is CSATDRMNEQFF. The CDR3 DNA reads TGCAGTGCCACAGACAGGATGAATGAGCAGTTCTTC.

This clonotype was found a few times. The V gene is TRBV3-1, the J gene TRBJ1-1; D may be TRBD1 (5 bases). Trimming pared 2 bases from V and 4 bases from J, leaving 14 bases between. This CDR3 spans 15 amino acids. Germline V CDR1 and CDR2: LGHDT, YNNKEL (reference sequence). The DNA for the CDR3 is TGTGCCAGCAGCCAAAGGGCAGGGAGTAGCACTGAAGCTTTCTTT. Encoded protein: CASSQRAGSSTEAFF.

The chain couples TRBV4-1 to TRBJ2-7; D not resolved. The CDR3 sequence is 16 residues long. Germline assignment: CDR1 MGHRA and CDR2 YSYEKL. V was trimmed by 0 bases and J by 2 bases, leaving 14 bases between them. The CDR3, as DNA: TGCGCCAGCAGCCAAGATAGGACCGCAGAAGCCTACGAGCAGTACTTC. This translates into CASSQDRTAEAYEQYF.

This clonotype appeared a few times. The V and J genes are TRBV7-8 and TRBJ1-2; tentatively, D is TRBD1 (6 bases). V shed 3 bases and J shed 2 bases, with 7 bases lying between them. Germline lookup yields CDR1 SGHVS and CDR2 FQNEAQ. There are 13 residues in the CDR3. The CDR3 nucleotides are TGTGCCAGCAGCTTTACAGGGAACTATGGCTACACCTTC. This codes for CASSFTGNYGYTF.

V is TRBV29-1 and J is TRBJ2-1; no reliable D call. With 5 bases removed from V and 4 bases from J, the gap between germline ends came to 6 bases. This CDR3 is 11 amino acids long. Germline values: CDR1 SQVTM, CDR2 ANQGSEA. In DNA form, the CDR3 reads TGCAGCGTTTCCTATTACAATGAGCAGTTCTTC. Protein: CSVSYYNEQFF.

The chain recombines TRBV20-1 with TRBJ1-2; no clear D gene. The CDR3 runs 13 residues. Per the germline V gene, CDR1 is DFQATT and CDR2 is SNEGSKA (reference sequence). V was shortened by 5 bases and J by 4 bases, with 14 bases between the two germline ends. CDR3 sequence reads: CSAQRAETYGYTF. CDR3 DNA sequence: TGCAGTGCTCAGAGGGCAGAGACCTATGGCTACACCTTC.

This clonotype has at least ten counts. The genes are TRBV6-5 and TRBJ2-5; D is possibly TRBD2 (6 bases). From germline, CDR1 is MNHEY and CDR2 SVGAGI. The V end was cut by 2 bases, the J end by 2 bases, with 9 bases between. The CDR3 runs to 14 residues. CDR3 sequence: CASSYPGLQETQYF. The CDR3 DNA reads as TGTGCCAGCAGTTACCCAGGACTACAAGAGACCCAGTACTTC.

The sample holds a few counts of this clonotype. The rearrangement joins TRBV10-2 to TRBJ2-6, with D hard to call. The V end was cut by 3 bases, the J end by 0 bases, with 12 bases between. CDR1 WSHSY and CDR2 SAAADI come from the germline V gene. This CDR3 has 17 amino acids. CDR3 in DNA: TGCGCCAGCAGTGACTGGCAGGTGTACTCTGGGGCCAACGTCCTGACTTTC. Its translation: CASSDWQVYSGANVLTF.

This clonotype was seen a handful of times. This sequence joins TRBV7-2 and TRBJ1-1; D is perhaps TRBD1 (6 bases). V was trimmed by 5 bases and J by 4 bases, leaving 14 bases between them. Germline V gene sequence: CDR1 SGHTA, CDR2 FQGNSA. There are 14 residues in the CDR3. The CDR3, as DNA: TGTGCCAGCAGCGACAGGCAATCGTCCACTGAAGCTTTCTTT. Translated: CASSDRQSSTEAFF. The full variable domain, its missing parts supplied by reference TRBV7-2 and TRBJ1-1, is GAGVSQSPSNKVTEKGKDVELRCDPISGHTALYWYRQSLGQGLEFLIYFQGNSAPDKSGLPSDRFSAERTGGSVSTLTIQRTQQEDSAVYLCASSDRQSSTEAFFGQGTRLTVV.

This clonotype has just a few counts. The chain joins TRBV7-2 to TRBJ2-1; 11 bases are a match to TRBD2. From germline, CDR1 is SGHTA and CDR2 FQGNSA. Unmatched junction bases numbered 6, after V lost 5 bases and J lost 6 bases. The CDR3 spans 15 residues. CDR3 protein: CASSPGLAEANEQFF. In nucleotides, the CDR3 is TGTGCCAGCAGCCCGGGACTAGCGGAAGCCAATGAGCAGTTCTTC.

This clonotype was seen a handful of times. V and J are TRBV24-1 and TRBJ1-2; 7 bases align to TRBD1. The CDR3 is 11 amino acids. V was clipped by 11 bases and J by 8 bases; unmatched bases: 7. CDR1 is KGHDR and CDR2 is SFDVKD in the germline V gene. The CDR3 region is CAIQGEIGYTF. Written as DNA, the CDR3 is TGTGCCATTCAGGGGGAAATCGGCTACACCTTC.

This clonotype was observed a handful of times. A junction boundary mismatches the germline segment, possibly from a read error. CDR3 DNA sequence: TGCAGTGCCCCGTTGCGATCTAGCGGGAGGGCCTATAATGAGCAGTTCTTC. Translation: CSAPLRSSGRAYNEQFF. The V gene is TRBV20-1, the J gene TRBJ2-1; the match to TRBD2 covers 12 bases. The CDR3 has 17 amino acids. Looked up from germline, CDR1 is DFQATT and CDR2 is SNEGSKA (reference sequence).

The rearrangement links TRBV29-1 to TRBJ1-2; D ambiguous. This CDR3 is built from 13 residues. Between the trimmed V and J ends, which lost 7 bases and 6 bases, there was a span of 18 bases. CDR1 and CDR2 from the germline V gene are SQVTM and ANQGSEA. CDR3 in amino acids: CSATEGEGDGYTF. The CDR3 bases are TGCAGCGCGACGGAGGGTGAGGGCGATGGCTACACCTTC.

The chain recombines TRBV28 with TRBJ2-1; TRBD2 agrees at 12 bases. The germline V gene encodes CDR1 MDHEN and CDR2 SYDVKM. Losses at the gene ends were 5 bases for V and 5 bases for J; bases not matched to a gene: 10. CDR3 length: 17 amino acids. In nucleotides, the CDR3 is TGTGCCAGCAGTCAATTCTACGGACTAGCGGGACACAATGAGCAGTTCTTC. This sequence encodes CASSQFYGLAGHNEQFF.

There are a few counts of this clonotype. The chain is built from TRBV28 and TRBJ2-5; 7 bases match TRBD2. Germline assignment: CDR1 MDHEN and CDR2 SYDVKM. Trimming cost V 7 bases and J 2 bases; bases outside gene matches: 4. The CDR3 runs to 13 residues. CDR3 nucleotide sequence: TGTGCCAGCAACCGGGGAGGGCAAGAGACCCAGTACTTC. The encoded protein is CASNRGGQETQYF.

This clonotype was observed a few times. The chain recombines TRBV6-2 or TRBV6-3 with TRBJ2-6; TRBD2 agrees at 13 bases. CDR3 length: 15 amino acids. Germline CDR1 is MNHEY and CDR2 is SVGEGT. The ends lost 11 bases at V and 2 bases at J; junction bases unmatched: 3. This CDR3 is CAGGLAGAGANVLTF. The CDR3 bases are TGTGCCGGAGGACTAGCGGGAGCTGGGGCCAACGTCCTGACTTTC.

This clonotype has more than one count but fewer than ten. V is TRBV7-2 and J is TRBJ1-2; D may be TRBD1 (6 bases). Germline CDR1 reads SGHTA; CDR2 reads FQGNSA. Trimming removed 3 bases at V and 3 bases at J, with 8 bases between. This CDR3 spans 13 amino acids. Here the CDR3 DNA reads TGTGCCAGCAGCTTTAACAGGGACTATGGCTACACCTTC. It specifies CASSFNRDYGYTF.

The J gene is TRBJ2-3, the V gene TRBV4-2; no clear D gene. Trimming took 5 bases from V and 2 from J, leaving 8 bases between them. CDR1 LGHNA and CDR2 YNFKEQ come from the germline V gene. The CDR3 contains 13 residues. The DNA for the CDR3 is TGTGCCAGCAGCGGTGCGGTCACAGATACGCAGTATTTT. Its protein product is CASSGAVTDTQYF.

This chain uses TRBV6-2 or TRBV6-3 with TRBJ1-2; a weak D match, TRBD1 (5 bases). The CDR3 sequence is 15 residues long. Trimming shortened V by 6 bases and J by 3 bases, and 17 bases separated the two germline ends. Germline-derived CDR1 and CDR2 are MNHEY and SVGEGT. DNA of the CDR3: TGTGCCAGCAGCCAATGGGGACGGACCCACTATGGCTACACCTTC. Translated: CASSQWGRTHYGYTF.

This chain joins TRBV24-1 and TRBJ2-1; the match to TRBD2 covers 8 bases. Losses at the gene ends were 8 bases for V and 7 bases for J; bases not matched to a gene: 6. CDR1 is KGHDR and CDR2 is SFDVKD in the germline V gene. The CDR3 runs to 13 residues. The DNA for the CDR3 is TGTGCCACCAACAGCGGGAGTGGGAATGAGCAGTTCTTC. This encodes CATNSGSGNEQFF.

The chain recombines TRBV9 with TRBJ1-2; the match to TRBD1 covers 9 bases. The CDR3 contains 12 residues. With V trimmed by 7 bases and J by 5 bases, 3 bases remained unmatched. Germline V gene sequence: CDR1 SGDLS, CDR2 YYNGEE. The CDR3 DNA follows: TGTGCCAGCGGACAGGGGTCATATGGCTACACCTTC. This gives the protein CASGQGSYGYTF.

The chain is built from TRBV6-5 and TRBJ2-5; TRBD1 is a possible D gene (7 bases). Trimming removed 6 bases from V and 2 bases from J, with 13 bases in between. CDR1 and CDR2 (germline): MNHEY, SVGAGI. The length of the CDR3 is 14 residues. CDR3 DNA sequence: TGTGCCAGCAGAAAACAGGGGAGGCAAGAGACCCAGTACTTC. Translated, it gives CASRKQGRQETQYF.

The table lists this clonotype with a count of one. The rearrangement uses TRBV28 and TRBJ2-7; D may be TRBD1 (5 bases). The V end was cut by 4 bases, the J end by 2 bases, with 12 bases between. The CDR3 extends over 14 amino acids. In germline, CDR1 is MDHEN, CDR2 SYDVKM. For the CDR3, the DNA is TGTGCCAGCAGTTCCGGACAATCCACCTACGAGCAGTACTTC. The encoded protein is CASSSGQSTYEQYF.

The chain employs TRBV20-1 and TRBJ2-5; either TRBD1 or TRBD2 may fit D (5 bases each). Between the trimmed V and J ends, which lost 1 base and 5 bases, there was a span of 14 bases. The CDR3 is 14 amino acids. Germline V gene lookup returns CDR1 DFQATT and CDR2 SNEGSKA (reference sequence). CDR3 region: CSARGLGREETQYF. The CDR3 DNA reads as TGCAGTGCTAGAGGTTTGGGCAGGGAGGAGACCCAGTACTTC.

This clonotype was observed a few times. CDR3 nucleotide sequence: TGTGCCAGCAGCACTACAGGTCCCGAGCAGTACTTC. Protein sequence: CASSTTGPEQYF. The V gene is TRBV28, the J gene TRBJ2-7; possibly TRBD1 for D (5 bases). The CDR3 length is 12 residues. The V end was cut by 6 bases, the J end by 6 bases, with 12 bases between. Germline V CDR1 and CDR2: MDHEN, SYDVKM.